This is a list of T cell receptor beta chains from one sample in a study of shared clonotypes between healthy human individuals. Profiling relied on immunoSEQ multiplex PCR, and the TCRdb table lists in-frame clones only, not all of them. The table records over 700,000 clones, 55% to 75% of them present only once. The sequencing sample was made of memory CD4+ T cells sorted from blood. Source of these receptors: a woman in her 30s in good health. Each CDR3 is given with its conserved first and last residue. Fields, in order: CDR3 protein, CDR3 DNA, J gene, clone size, CDR3 length, V gene, D gene. D genes are given only for firm matches. Size is omitted from some rows. Given values are once, few, many or a class for expanded clones.

CASTRLAGSTDTQYF	TGTGCCAGCACACGACTAGCGGGAAGCACAGATACGCAGTATTTT	TRBJ2-3	NA	15	TRBV2	TRBD2
CASSLSGTSGSADTQYF	TGTGCCAGCAGCTTAAGTGGGACTAGTGGATCAGCGGATACGCAGTATTTT	TRBJ2-3	NA	17	TRBV7-3	TRBD2
CASSFLGRGGLSGNTIYF	TGTGCCAGCAGCTTTCTTGGGAGGGGAGGTCTGAGTGGAAACACCATATATTTT	TRBJ1-3	NA	18	TRBV11-2	NA
CASSSQGAGEKLFF	TGTGCCAGTAGTTCGCAGGGGGCAGGCGAAAAACTGTTTTTT	TRBJ1-4	few	14	TRBV19	TRBD1
CASKDVGREKLFF	TGCGCCAGCAAGGACGTAGGGAGAGAAAAACTGTTTTTT	TRBJ1-4	few	13	TRBV5-1	NA
CSVRQGHTEAFF	TGCAGCGTCCGACAGGGGCACACTGAAGCTTTCTTT	TRBJ1-1	NA	12	TRBV29-1	TRBD1
CASSPTGGYGYTF	TGTGCCAGCAGTCCCACAGGGGGATATGGCTACACCTTC	TRBJ1-2	NA	13	TRBV6-6	TRBD1
CASSRYNEQFF	TGTGCCAGCAGCCGATACAATGAGCAGTTCTTC	TRBJ2-1	NA	11	TRBV2	NA
CASSLGRNSYEQYF	TGTGCCAGCAGCTTGGGACGCAACTCCTACGAGCAGTACTTC	TRBJ2-7	NA	14	TRBV7-2	NA
CASSFKGGYEQYF	TGTGCCAGCAGTTTTAAGGGAGGCTACGAGCAGTACTTC	TRBJ2-7	NA	13	TRBV28	NA
CASSLEGLWTEAFF	TGCGCCAGCAGCTTGGAGGGGCTGTGGACTGAAGCTTTCTTT	TRBJ1-1	few	14	TRBV5-1	NA
CASSSDSLSNQPQHF	TGTGCCAGCAGCTCGGACAGTCTTAGCAATCAGCCCCAGCATTTT	TRBJ1-5	few	15	TRBV7-2	NA
CASSISGRSNYGYTF	TGTGCCAGTAGTATTTCCGGCAGATCTAACTATGGCTACACCTTC	TRBJ1-2	NA	15	TRBV19	NA
CASSPQEGYEQYF	TGTGCCAGCAGTCCCCAGGAGGGATACGAGCAGTACTTC	TRBJ2-7	NA	13	TRBV6-6	NA
CASSLREQETQYF	TGTGCCAGCAGTTTAAGAGAGCAAGAGACCCAGTACTTC	TRBJ2-5	NA	13	TRBV27	NA
CASSSVSLAGSYEQYF	TGTGCCAGCAGTTCCGTTAGTCTAGCGGGATCCTACGAGCAGTACTTC	TRBJ2-7	NA	16	TRBV27	TRBD2
CAWSVLGRTNTGELFF	TGTGCCTGGAGTGTCCTCGGGAGGACGAACACCGGGGAGCTGTTTTTT	TRBJ2-2	NA	16	TRBV30	TRBD2
CAAASGRAFRYTGELFF	TGTGCCGCAGCTAGCGGGAGGGCCTTTCGGTACACCGGGGAGCTGTTTTTT	TRBJ2-2	once	17	TRBV21-1	NA
CASSVLGQGTETQYF	TGTGCCAGCAGCGTATTGGGACAGGGTACAGAGACCCAGTACTTC	TRBJ2-5	NA	15	TRBV9	TRBD1
CASSLDGAGNQPQHF	TGTGCCAGCAGTCTAGACGGGGCGGGGAATCAGCCCCAGCATTTT	TRBJ1-5	many	15	TRBV28	NA
CASSLGSISGNTIYF	TGTGCCAGCAGTTTAGGGTCTATCTCTGGAAACACCATATATTTT	TRBJ1-3	NA	15	TRBV28	NA
CASSFILGIGNEQFF	TGTGCCAGCAGTTTTATTTTGGGGATTGGGAATGAGCAGTTCTTC	TRBJ2-1	NA	15	TRBV28	NA
CASSPPGETQYF	TGTGCCAGCAGTCCCCCGGGGGAGACCCAGTACTTC	TRBJ2-5	NA	12	TRBV7-2	NA
CASSSSPRDYTNEQFF	TGTGCCAGCAGCTCCTCCCCCCGGGACTACACTAATGAGCAGTTCTTC	TRBJ2-1	once	16	TRBV7-9	TRBD2
CASSFLPSSEAFF	TGTGCCAGCAGCTTCCTCCCGTCCAGTGAAGCTTTCTTT	TRBJ1-1	NA	13	TRBV7-8	NA
CASSSFGTGAKNIQYF	TGTGCCAGCAGTTCGTTCGGGACAGGGGCCAAAAACATTCAGTACTTC	TRBJ2-4	few	16	TRBV27	TRBD1
CASSLGERDGWETQYF	TGTGCCAGCAGCTTGGGAGAGCGGGATGGATGGGAGACCCAGTACTTC	TRBJ2-5	NA	16	TRBV5-6	TRBD2
CASSSRDRGQGSNQPQHF	TGTGCCAGCAGCTCCCGGGACAGGGGGCAGGGAAGCAATCAGCCCCAGCATTTT	TRBJ1-5	NA	18	TRBV7-8	TRBD1
CATSRARQGGNTEAFF	TGTGCCACCAGCAGAGCGCGACAGGGAGGGAACACTGAAGCTTTCTTT	TRBJ1-1	NA	16	TRBV15	TRBD1
CASSLGNSGANVLTF	TGTGCCAGCAGCTTGGGTAACTCTGGGGCCAACGTCCTGACTTTC	TRBJ2-6	NA	15	TRBV5-4	NA
CASSESRSGSEQYF	TGTGCCAGCAGTGAGTCTCGCAGCGGCTCCGAGCAGTACTTC	TRBJ2-7	many	14	TRBV2	NA
CASTLDGGETQYF	TGTGCCAGCACATTAGATGGTGGCGAGACCCAGTACTTC	TRBJ2-5	once	13	TRBV6-1	NA
CASSEGAWHYGYTF	TGTGCCAGCAGTGAAGGGGCCTGGCACTATGGCTACACCTTC	TRBJ1-2	NA	14	TRBV6-1	NA
CASSQGPGRTSGSYEQYF	TGCGCCAGCAGCCAAGGGCCAGGGCGGACTAGCGGCTCCTACGAGCAGTACTTC	TRBJ2-7	NA	18	TRBV4-1	TRBD2
CASSPGTPRQGGEQFF	TGTGCCAGCAGCCCGGGGACTCCACGACAAGGGGGTGAGCAGTTCTTC	TRBJ2-1	NA	16	TRBV4-2	NA
CASAGVNTEAFF	TGTGCCAGCGCAGGGGTGAACACTGAAGCTTTCTTT	TRBJ1-1	NA	12	TRBV11-2	NA
CASRSYTGGRTEQYF	TGTGCCAGCAGATCATACACTGGGGGTCGGACCGAGCAGTACTTC	TRBJ2-7	NA	15	TRBV2	NA
CASSVGTGYSNEQFF	TGTGCCAGCAGCGTAGGGACAGGGTATAGCAATGAGCAGTTCTTC	TRBJ2-1	NA	15	TRBV9	TRBD1
CASSPTDRNTGELFF	TGCGCCAGCAGCCCCACCGACAGGAACACCGGGGAGCTGTTTTTT	TRBJ2-2	NA	15	TRBV10-2	NA
CASRTSARSSYEQYF	TGTGCCAGCCGGACTAGCGCTCGGAGCTCCTACGAGCAGTACTTC	TRBJ2-7	NA	15	TRBV28	TRBD2
CASRGQGGTGYTF	TGTGCCAGCAGGGGACAGGGAGGTACTGGCTACACCTTC	TRBJ1-2	few	13	TRBV28	TRBD1
CASSLKHTTEAFF	TGTGCCAGCAGCTTAAAACATACCACTGAAGCTTTCTTT	TRBJ1-1	NA	13	TRBV7-9	NA
CASSFPGRYSNQPQHF	TGTGCCAGCAGCTTCCCAGGGAGGTATAGCAATCAGCCCCAGCATTTT	TRBJ1-5	NA	16	TRBV5-8	NA
CASSSSLNNEQFF	TGTGCCAGCAGTTCATCCCTAAACAATGAGCAGTTCTTC	TRBJ2-1	NA	13	TRBV28	NA
CASGLGGNTEAFF	TGTGCTAGTGGTTTGGGGGGGAACACTGAAGCTTTCTTT	TRBJ1-1	once	13	TRBV12-5	NA
CASSQLVGNQPQHF	TGTGCCAGCAGCCAACTTGTGGGCAATCAGCCCCAGCATTTT	TRBJ1-5	NA	14	TRBV5-5	NA
CASGQGAWGYTF	TGTGCCAGCGGCCAAGGGGCCTGGGGCTACACCTTC	TRBJ1-2	NA	12	TRBV6-6	NA
CASSPERPHEQYF	TGTGCCAGCAGTCCCGAGCGGCCCCACGAGCAGTACTTC	TRBJ2-7	NA	13	TRBV7-3	NA
CASGAESGAEGNEQFF	TGTGCCAGCGGGGCCGAGAGCGGGGCCGAGGGAAATGAGCAGTTCTTC	TRBJ2-1	NA	16	TRBV27	TRBD2
CASSLGTEGTEAFF	TGCGCCAGCAGCTTAGGGACCGAGGGGACTGAAGCTTTCTTT	TRBJ1-1	NA	14	TRBV5-1	NA
CASSYGGASNQPQHF	TGTGCCAGCAGTTACGGGGGGGCGAGCAATCAGCCCCAGCATTTT	TRBJ1-5	many	15	TRBV6-6	NA